These 29 T cell receptor beta chains came from one sample sequenced in a study of Graves' ophthalmopathy and Graves' hyperthyroidism. Beta-chain TCR CDR3 regions were amplified from RNA transcripts. An initial RT-PCR round employing HTBI primers preceded a second-round multiplex PCR. One entry per CDR3 protein results from TCRdb running MiXCR on the multiplex PCR reads. The sample yields a few hundred thousand distinct CDR3 sequences, roughly 18% seen once. Input material: peripheral blood. The receptors were gathered from a woman aged 18-29 years with Graves' ophthalmopathy.

This clonotype was seen ten or more times. This chain links TRBV6-2 or TRBV6-3 with TRBJ2-7; a weak D match, TRBD2 (5 bases). Trimming removed 8 bases from V and 2 bases from J, with 13 bases in between. Looked up from germline, CDR1 is MNHEY and CDR2 is SVGEGT. This CDR3 spans 13 amino acids. Here the CDR3 reads CASAGRGPYEQYF. The CDR3 nucleotides read TGTGCCAGCGCAGGTCGCGGGCCCTACGAGCAGTACTTC.

This clonotype came up many times. The CDR3 DNA sequence: TGTGCCACCAGTGACCGGACAGATTGGGGCTACACCTTC. This gives the protein CATSDRTDWGYTF. The chain has TRBV24-1 and TRBJ1-2; tentatively, D is TRBD1 (6 bases). The germline gives CDR1 KGHDR, CDR2 SFDVKD. V lost 4 bases to trimming and J lost 8 bases, with 13 bases between them. This CDR3 has 13 amino acids.

This clonotype was seen at least ten times. The chain recombines TRBV2 with TRBJ2-7, with 7 bases identical to TRBD1. CDR3 length equals 14 residues. From germline, CDR1 is SNHLY and CDR2 FYNNEI. V shed 8 bases and J 7 bases; nucleotides not matched to a gene: 14. The CDR3 protein is CASLQGQQFGEQYF. As DNA, the CDR3 is TGTGCCAGCCTTCAGGGACAGCAGTTCGGGGAGCAGTACTTC.

This clonotype has a count of ten or more. The V gene is TRBV28, the J gene TRBJ1-5, with TRBD1 matching over 7 bases. In germline, CDR1 is MDHEN, CDR2 SYDVKM. There are 14 residues in the CDR3. J gave up 6 bases and V 2 bases, and 4 bases lay outside the gene matches. CDR3: CASSLEGASQPQHF. The CDR3 bases are TGTGCCAGCAGTTTAGAGGGGGCGAGTCAGCCCCAGCATTTT.

This clonotype was recorded at least ten times. This rearrangement joins TRBV24-1 to TRBJ2-5; D perhaps matches TRBD1 (5 bases). CDR1 KGHDR and CDR2 SFDVKD come from the germline V gene. The CDR3 sequence is 14 residues long. The V gene lost 7 bases and the J gene lost 5 bases, with 16 bases spanning the gap. The CDR3: CATREQACWETQYF. The DNA for the CDR3 is TGTGCCACCAGGGAACAGGCATGTTGGGAGACCCAGTACTTC.

This clonotype was counted only a few times. This chain uses TRBV11-2 with TRBJ2-4; D tentatively fits TRBD1 or TRBD2 (7 bases each). Per the germline V gene, CDR1 is SGHAT and CDR2 is FQNNGV. Trimming shortened V by 3 bases and J by 2 bases, and 17 bases separated the two germline ends. CDR3 length: 17 amino acids. The CDR3 DNA follows: TGTGCCAGCAGCTTTCCTCGACAGGGAGGGACCAAAAACATTCAGTACTTC. It yields the protein CASSFPRQGGTKNIQYF.

This clonotype was counted many times. This sequence joins TRBV6-1 and TRBJ2-7; D remains unclear. The CDR3 spans 12 residues. The V and J ends lost 6 bases and 3 bases respectively, with 9 bases between them. Germline V gene lookup returns CDR1 MNHNS and CDR2 SASEGT. DNA of the CDR3: TGTGCCAGCAGGGACGCGGTCTACGAGCAGTACTTC. Amino acid sequence: CASRDAVYEQYF.

This clonotype was observed at least ten times. The V call is TRBV2, the J call TRBJ1-5; D call uncertain. With 8 bases removed from V and 0 bases from J, the gap between germline ends came to 11 bases. CDR1 and CDR2 (germline): SNHLY, FYNNEI. The CDR3 runs to 14 residues. The CDR3 sequence is CASADWHSNQPQHF. The DNA of the CDR3 is TGTGCCAGCGCCGACTGGCATAGCAATCAGCCCCAGCATTTT.

This clonotype was seen many times. V gene TRBV19 combines with J gene TRBJ1-5; D uncertain. Germline lookup yields CDR1 LNHDA and CDR2 SQIVND (reference sequence). Trimming pared 7 bases from V and 3 bases from J, leaving 7 bases between. The CDR3 contains 12 residues. CDR3 sequence reads: CASNLNNQPQHF. The CDR3 DNA is TGTGCCAGTAATCTAAACAATCAGCCCCAGCATTTT.

The V gene is TRBV30, the J gene TRBJ2-7, with D maybe TRBD1 (6 bases). Germline CDR1 reads GTSNPN; CDR2 reads SVGIG (reference sequence). This CDR3 has 11 amino acids. Trimming pared 5 bases from V and 6 bases from J, leaving 11 bases between. The CDR3 DNA is TGTGCCTGGCAGGGGTCTTTCGAGCAGTACTTC. Amino acids: CAWQGSFEQYF.

This clonotype occurred many times. The chain couples TRBV27 to TRBJ2-7; no reliable D call. V gave up 3 bases and J gave up 2 bases, with 23 bases separating them. CDR1 and CDR2 from the germline V gene are MNHEY and SMNVEV (reference sequence). The CDR3 consists of 18 residues. Here the CDR3 reads CASSFQYSATPNPYEQYF. The CDR3 DNA follows: TGTGCCAGCAGTTTCCAGTACTCCGCGACACCCAATCCCTACGAGCAGTACTTC.

The table lists this clonotype with many counts. The J gene is TRBJ1-1, the V gene TRBV6-5; D remains ambiguous. This CDR3 is built from 14 residues. Trimming removed 6 bases at V and 0 bases at J, with 11 bases between. Germline CDR1 and CDR2: MNHEY and SVGAGI. CDR3 bases: TGTGCCAGCAGGCCGTTCAACTTGAACACTGAAGCTTTCTTT. Translated: CASRPFNLNTEAFF.

This clonotype showed up many times. The CDR3 nucleotides read TGTGCCAGCAGCTCACGCGGGGTGAGGGGAAACACCATATATTTT. This translates into CASSSRGVRGNTIYF. The rearrangement links TRBV11-2 to TRBJ1-3; D gene unclear. This CDR3 is 15 amino acids long. V was cut by 4 bases and J by 4 bases, with 14 bases left in between. Germline lookup yields CDR1 SGHAT and CDR2 FQNNGV.

This clonotype occurred many times. The chain couples TRBV7-2 to TRBJ2-5, with D maybe TRBD2 (6 bases). Per germline, CDR1 SGHTA and CDR2 FQGNSA. This CDR3 region has 17 residues. V was shortened by 5 bases and J by 5 bases, with 24 bases between the two germline ends. CDR3 protein: CASSAPTRGFVLETQYF. DNA for the CDR3: TGTGCCAGCAGCGCCCCGACTCGGGGGTTCGTGCTGGAGACCCAGTACTTC.

This clonotype was seen many times. The V gene is TRBV14, the J gene TRBJ2-5; D is uncertain. V was shortened by 4 bases and J by 2 bases, with 8 bases between the two germline ends. The CDR3 sequence is 13 residues long. The germline CDR1 and CDR2 sequences are SGHDN and FVKESK. CDR3 bases: TGTGCCAGCAGCCCACACGTACAAGAGACCCAGTACTTC. Translated: CASSPHVQETQYF.

This clonotype was recorded at least ten times. The chain has TRBV9 and TRBJ1-1, with D possibly TRBD1 on 5 matching bases. The CDR3 totals 15 residues. Looked up from germline, CDR1 is SGDLS and CDR2 is YYNGEE. V lost 4 bases, J lost 8 bases, and 21 bases lay in between. The CDR3 sequence is CASSPKGTPLGEAFF. DNA for the CDR3: TGTGCCAGCAGCCCTAAGGGGACTCCGTTGGGGGAAGCTTTCTTT.

This clonotype was recorded many times. The V gene is TRBV6-5, the J gene TRBJ1-1; D uncertain. V dropped 4 bases and J dropped 3 bases, with 15 bases sitting between them. The CDR3 totals 15 residues. The V gene's germline CDR1 is MNHEY and CDR2 SVGAGI. CDR3 sequence (DNA): TGTGCCAGCAGTTCCTTCCGGGCCCTTCACACTGAAGCTTTCTTT. It is translated as CASSSFRALHTEAFF.

This clonotype was picked up many times. The chain is built from TRBV19 and TRBJ1-5; D gene uncertain. Trimming pared 1 base from V and 4 bases from J, leaving 5 bases between. Germline CDR1 is LNHDA and CDR2 is SQIVND (reference sequence). There are 13 residues in the CDR3. CDR3 region: CASSIGRNQPQHF. The CDR3 coding sequence is TGTGCCAGTAGTATAGGTCGAAATCAGCCCCAGCATTTT. The variable domain in full, completed from reference TRBV19 and TRBJ1-5, reads DGGITQSPKYLFRKEGQNVTLSCEQNLNHDAMYWYRQDPGQGLRLIYYSQIVNDFQKGDIAEGYSVSREKKESFPLTVTSAQKNPTAFYLCASSIGRNQPQHFGDGTRLSIL.

This chain uses TRBV10-3 with TRBJ1-3, with D perhaps TRBD1 (5 bases). Looked up from germline, CDR1 is ENHRY and CDR2 is SYGVKD. Trimming removed 5 bases at V and 3 bases at J, with 8 bases between. The CDR3 is made up of 13 amino acids. DNA of the CDR3: TGTGCCATCAGTCAGGACAATGGAAACACCATATATTTT. Its protein is CAISQDNGNTIYF.

This clonotype was counted ten times or more. V and J are TRBV9 and TRBJ2-2; TRBD1 aligns across 7 bases. The junction had 5 bases not matched to a gene; V was cut back by 3 bases and J by 0 bases. The CDR3 is 16 residues long. Germline V gene data show CDR1 as SGDLS and CDR2 as YYNGEE. The CDR3 nucleotides read TGTGCCAGCAGCGCGTCCGGGACAGCGAACACCGGGGAGCTGTTTTTT. It yields the protein CASSASGTANTGELFF.

This clonotype appeared many times. V usage is TRBV27 and J usage is TRBJ2-2, with 10 nucleotides matching TRBD2. CDR3 size: 17 residues. CDR1 is MNHEY and CDR2 is SMNVEV in the germline V gene (reference sequence). The V gene end was trimmed by 2 bases and the J gene end by 1 base; junction bases not matched to a gene: 4. The CDR3 nucleotides are TGTGCCAGCAGTTTAGTGCTAGCGGGGGTGAACACCGGGGAGCTGTTTTTT. Protein sequence: CASSLVLAGVNTGELFF.

This clonotype was picked up many times. This chain links TRBV24-1 with TRBJ1-1; no clear D. CDR3 length: 15 residues. V shed 1 base and J shed 1 base, with 9 bases lying between them. Germline CDR1 and CDR2: KGHDR and SFDVKD. The CDR3 is CATSDLRASNTEAFF. In DNA, the CDR3 is TGTGCCACCAGTGATTTAAGGGCCTCGAACACTGAAGCTTTCTTT.

This clonotype showed up many times. This chain connects TRBV18 to TRBJ1-1, with D perhaps TRBD1 (5 bases). V was pared by 5 bases and J by 3 bases, with 10 bases between. Germline values: CDR1 KGHSH, CDR2 LQKENI. The CDR3 has 13 amino acids. The CDR3 region is CASSKGADTEAFF. Written as DNA, the CDR3 is TGTGCCAGCTCAAAAGGGGCTGACACTGAAGCTTTCTTT.

J is TRBJ2-5 and V is TRBV12-3 or TRBV12-4, with 11 bases that match TRBD2. CDR3 length: 16 amino acids. The trim removed 2 bases at V and 0 bases at J, leaving 2 bases unmatched. Written as DNA, the CDR3 is TGTGCCAGCAGTTTATCTAGCGGGAGGTACCAAGAGACCCAGTACTTC. This gives the protein CASSLSSGRYQETQYF.

This clonotype showed up many times. This chain links TRBV30 with TRBJ2-5, with TRBD1 matching 8 bases. J lost 3 bases, V lost 3 bases, and 6 bases had no gene match. This CDR3 is built from 14 residues. CDR1 GTSNPN and CDR2 SVGIG come from the germline V gene (reference sequence). CDR3 nucleotide sequence: TGTGCCTGGAGGGACGACAGGGGCAAAGAGACCCAGTACTTC. It translates to CAWRDDRGKETQYF.

This clonotype was counted at least ten times. The chain joins TRBV19 to TRBJ2-5; the match to TRBD2 covers 8 bases. The CDR3 has 15 amino acids. The germline CDR1 and CDR2 sequences are LNHDA and SQIVND (reference sequence). The V and J ends lost 5 bases and 2 bases, in that order; junction bases with no gene match: 7. CDR3 residues: CASSSPGLGQETQYF. CDR3 in DNA: TGTGCCAGTAGTTCGCCGGGACTAGGGCAAGAGACCCAGTACTTC. The variable domain in full, with the rest retrieved from reference TRBV19 and TRBJ2-5, is DGGITQSPKYLFRKEGQNVTLSCEQNLNHDAMYWYRQDPGQGLRLIYYSQIVNDFQKGDIAEGYSVSREKKESFPLTVTSAQKNPTAFYLCASSSPGLGQETQYFGPGTRLLVL.

This clonotype was counted ten times or more. The V gene is TRBV28, the J gene TRBJ2-7; 10 bases are shared with TRBD1. The CDR3 covers 16 residues. V was clipped by 3 bases and J by 1 base; unmatched bases: 6. CDR1 and CDR2 (germline): MDHEN, SYDVKM. Here the CDR3 DNA reads TGTGCCAGCAGTTTCCTTGGACAGGGGGGGTCCTACGAGCAGTACTTC. It encodes CASSFLGQGGSYEQYF.

This clonotype came up many times. J is TRBJ1-6 and V is TRBV20-1, with D uncertain. CDR3 length equals 16 residues. Trimming removed 2 bases at V and 1 base at J, with 12 bases between. Germline CDR1 reads DFQATT; CDR2 reads SNEGSKA (reference sequence). As DNA, the CDR3 is TGCAGTGCTAGAACGGAGGGAAGGTCCTATAATTCACCCCTCCACTTT. The encoded protein is CSARTEGRSYNSPLHF.

Ten or more counts support this clonotype. This rearrangement joins TRBV7-2 to TRBJ2-7; 8 nucleotides line up with TRBD1. V was pared by 0 bases and J by 2 bases, with 3 bases of the junction left unmatched. Per germline, CDR1 SGHTA and CDR2 FQGNSA. This CDR3 is 15 amino acids long. CDR3 residues: CASSLAARGPYEQYF. The CDR3 DNA follows: TGTGCCAGCAGCTTAGCGGCCAGGGGGCCCTACGAGCAGTACTTC.